These 12 T cell receptor beta chains originate from one sample sequenced in a study of T cell responses to AZD1222 COVID-19 vaccine. Assay used: immunoSEQ multiplex PCR; TCRdb lists only in-frame clones, some missing. The table records 130,000 or so clones, 92% of them present only once. Sequencing was performed on peripheral blood, taken on day 0 of AZD1222 vaccination. The receptor source for this set is an adult in good health.

The chain joins TRBV29-1 to TRBJ1-1; D may be TRBD1 (5 bases). CDR3 size: 12 residues. Germline V lookup: CDR1 SQVTM, CDR2 ANQGSEA. V lost 4 bases and J lost 0, with 6 bases in between. CDR3 bases: TGCAGCGTTGGGGGCGTGAACACTGAAGCTTTCTTT. This sequence encodes CSVGGVNTEAFF.

The chain is built from TRBV10-3 and TRBJ2-1; D remains ambiguous. Germline CDR1 and CDR2: ENHRY and SYGVKD. This CDR3 is 14 amino acids long. Trimming took 3 bases from V and 0 from J, leaving 6 bases between them. The CDR3 region has the DNA TGTGCCATCAGTGACCCCCCCTCCTACAATGAGCAGTTCTTC. It is translated as CAISDPPSYNEQFF.

The chain links TRBV4-3 to TRBJ2-5; 9 nucleotides line up with TRBD1. Trimming at V came to 5 bases and at J to 4 bases, leaving 11 bases not matched to a gene. Germline-derived CDR1 and CDR2 are LGHNA and YSLEER. The CDR3 is made up of 16 amino acids. The CDR3 loop is CASSFSVDRGVETQYF. For the CDR3, the DNA is TGCGCCAGCAGCTTTTCCGTGGACAGGGGCGTAGAGACCCAGTACTTC.

The chain has TRBV4-3 and TRBJ2-5; 11 bases fit TRBD2. There are 15 residues in the CDR3. V lost 1 base to trimming and J lost 3 bases; unmatched junction nucleotides: 1. The germline V gene has CDR1 LGHNA and CDR2 YSLEER. The CDR3 DNA reads as TGCGCCAGCAGCCAAGTAGCGGGGGGGGAAGAGACCCAGTACTTC. This gives the protein CASSQVAGGEETQYF.

The CDR3 DNA reads TGTGCCAGCAGTGACATAGCGGGTAGTAACACCGGGGAGCTGTTTTTT. Its protein product is CASSDIAGSNTGELFF. The chain recombines TRBV2 with TRBJ2-2; the match to TRBD2 covers 7 bases. The V and J ends lost 3 bases and 2 bases, in that order; junction bases with no gene match: 6. Germline V gene data show CDR1 as SNHLY and CDR2 as FYNNEI. The CDR3 runs 16 residues. The whole variable domain, remainder taken from reference TRBV2 and TRBJ2-2, is EPEVTQTPSHQVTQMGQEVILRCVPISNHLYFYWYRQILGQKVEFLVSFYNNEISEKSEIFDDQFSVERPDGSNFTLKIRSTKLEDSAMYFCASSDIAGSNTGELFFGEGSRLTVL.

This chain joins TRBV5-1 and TRBJ2-7; 9 nucleotides match TRBD1. The CDR3 is 16 residues long. CDR1 SGHRS and CDR2 YFSETQ come from the germline V gene. J was trimmed by 0 bases and V by 4 bases; bases with no gene match: 8. CDR3 coding DNA: TGCGCCAGCAGCACCCTACAGGGGGCGTACTCCTACGAGCAGTACTTC. It encodes CASSTLQGAYSYEQYF.

The chain is built from TRBV6-5 and TRBJ1-3, with D hard to call. The V gene's germline CDR1 is MNHEY and CDR2 SVGAGI. CDR3 length: 15 amino acids. V was cut by 0 bases and J by 4 bases, with 10 bases left in between. Here the CDR3 DNA reads TGTGCCAGCAGTTACTCATCAGGTTCCGGAAACACCATATATTTT. It encodes CASSYSSGSGNTIYF.

V is TRBV2 and J is TRBJ2-2, with TRBD1 matching 9 bases. CDR3 length: 14 residues. The J segment lost 6 bases and the V segment lost 7 bases, leaving 6 bases of the junction unmatched. Germline V CDR1 and CDR2: SNHLY, FYNNEI. The CDR3 nucleotides are TGTGCCAGCAACCCGGGACAGGGATCCGGGGAGCTGTTTTTT. Amino acid sequence: CASNPGQGSGELFF. Drawing the rest from reference TRBV2 and TRBJ2-2, the complete variable domain is EPEVTQTPSHQVTQMGQEVILRCVPISNHLYFYWYRQILGQKVEFLVSFYNNEISEKSEIFDDQFSVERPDGSNFTLKIRSTKLEDSAMYFCASNPGQGSGELFFGEGSRLTVL.

The chain has TRBV18 and TRBJ2-3; 7 nucleotides match TRBD1. V trimming: 5 bases; J trimming: 0 bases; junction bases outside the gene matches: 2. The germline CDR1 and CDR2 sequences are KGHSH and LQKENI. The CDR3 loop spans 14 amino acids. The CDR3 bases are TGTGCCAGCTCAGGGGGACAGAGCACAGATACGCAGTATTTT. Amino acids: CASSGGQSTDTQYF.

This chain joins TRBV5-4 and TRBJ2-7; D is unresolved. The V end was cut by 2 bases, the J end by 6 bases, with 9 bases between. Germline V gene data show CDR1 as SGHNT and CDR2 as YYREEE (reference sequence). This CDR3 contains 12 residues. The CDR3 nucleotides read TGTGCCAGCAGCTTAATCGGGTTCGAGCAGTACTTC. Translated, it gives CASSLIGFEQYF.

The rearrangement joins TRBV4-3 to TRBJ2-3; no clear D. The germline gives CDR1 LGHNA, CDR2 YSLEER. With 2 bases removed from V and 7 bases from J, the gap between germline ends came to 7 bases. There are 12 residues in the CDR3. The CDR3 loop is CASSQRGYTQYF. The CDR3 bases are TGCGCCAGCAGCCAAAGAGGCTATACGCAGTATTTT.

Comments on this clone: Other DNA sequences in the same sample also yield this CDR3. V and J are TRBV5-1 and TRBJ1-3, with D unclear. Per the germline V gene, CDR1 is SGHRS and CDR2 is YFSETQ. With 0 bases removed from V and 1 base from J, the gap between germline ends came to 2 bases. CDR3 length: 13 amino acids. DNA for the CDR3: TGCGCCAGCAGCTTGGGGTCTGGAAACACCATATATTTT. It translates to CASSLGSGNTIYF.